Given below is one T cell receptor (beta chain) in context. The antigen is not known. This CDR3 is 15 amino acids long. Germline assignment: CDR1 SQVTM and CDR2 ANQGSEA. V gave up 3 bases and J gave up 2 bases; unmatched junction bases: 9. TCRdb independently ran MiXCR on the 5' RACE reads; one entry per CDR3 protein. The sample shows over 200,000 distinct CDR3 sequences, 5% to 7% of them seen only once. Every donor was a healthy Caucasian. This sample is part of a study of identical twins. Notes on the study in general: In cord blood, abundant beta clonotypes had fewer insertions; memory showed no trend. For zero-insertion analyses, partial confounding could come from invariant MAIT and iNKT cells. Models predicted less out-of-frame TCR alpha sharing in monozygotic twins than was found.

This same sample was also part of a study on T cells expressing NK-cell markers.

The chain carries TRBV29-1 and TRBJ2-7; 8 bases fit TRBD1. Material for sequencing was CD8+ T cells sorted from blood. The receptor was derived from a woman younger than 30 in good health. The CDR3: CSVEDDRGAPYEQYF. CDR3 nucleotide sequence: TGCAGCGTTGAGGACGACAGGGGTGCCCCCTACGAGCAGTACTTC.